These 30 T cell receptor beta chains were sequenced from one sample in a study of CD8 T cells in ankylosing spondylitis. Study-wide results and caveats: Ankylosing spondylitis blood appeared to be characterized by a TCR beta motif of about eight highly homologous variants.

The antigens for these receptors are not known. TCRdb re-called the 5' RACE reads through MiXCR, storing one row per CDR3 protein. The data show under 950,000 distinct CDR3 sequences, with under 20% seen just once and under 20% held by the top ten. The source material was blood, either unsorted or a sorted T cell fraction (not recorded which). The origin of the receptors is a male donor with ankylosing spondylitis.

The rearrangement links TRBV4-1 to TRBJ1-5; maybe TRBD1 (6 bases). V was pared by 1 base and J by 7 bases, with 14 bases between. CDR1 is MGHRA and CDR2 is YSYEKL in the germline V gene. There are 15 residues in the CDR3. The CDR3 sequence: CASSQGGRGGQPQHF. The DNA for the CDR3 is TGCGCCAGCAGCCAAGGAGGCAGGGGAGGACAGCCCCAGCATTTT.

The DNA for the CDR3 is TGTGCCAGCAGCTCATGGGGGTCGGGACTCATCAAAGAGACCCAGTACTTC. Its protein product is CASSSWGSGLIKETQYF. V is TRBV7-9 and J is TRBJ2-5; D might be TRBD2 (6 bases). This CDR3 comprises 17 residues. Germline loops: CDR1 SEHNR, CDR2 FQNEAQ (reference sequence). Trimming removed 4 bases at V and 3 bases at J, with 21 bases between.

The chain recombines TRBV7-2 with TRBJ2-7, with TRBD2 matching 14 bases. The trim removed 5 bases at V and 6 bases at J, leaving 12 bases unmatched. The germline V gene encodes CDR1 SGHTA and CDR2 FQGNSA. The CDR3 consists of 17 residues. The CDR3 nucleotides read TGTGCCAGCAGCCCCTCGGGACTAGCGGGAGAGCGGTCCGAGCAGTACTTC. It is translated as CASSPSGLAGERSEQYF.

The chain employs TRBV5-1 and TRBJ2-5; tentatively, D is TRBD2 (5 bases). This CDR3 has 14 amino acids. Trimming removed 4 bases from V and 0 bases from J, with 10 bases in between. The V gene's germline CDR1 is SGHRS and CDR2 YFSETQ. The CDR3 region has the DNA TGCGCCAGCAGCCGGAGGACGTACCAAGAGACCCAGTACTTC. This translates into CASSRRTYQETQYF.

This clonotype was seen a handful of times. This chain joins TRBV27 and TRBJ2-1, with 10 nucleotides matching TRBD2. This CDR3 spans 15 amino acids. The junction had 4 bases not matched to a gene; V was cut back by 2 bases and J by 6 bases. CDR1 is MNHEY and CDR2 is SMNVEV in the germline V gene (reference sequence). The CDR3 here is CASSLLAGAPNEQFF. For the CDR3, the DNA is TGTGCCAGCAGTTTACTAGCGGGGGCACCCAATGAGCAGTTCTTC.

This clonotype came up a few times. The CDR3 DNA reads as TGCGCCAGCAGCCAAGATTTTAGGGGGTTCGGGGAGCTGTTTTTT. Translation: CASSQDFRGFGELFF. This chain connects TRBV4-3 to TRBJ2-2; tentative D call: TRBD1 (6 bases). V lost 0 bases and J 7 bases, leaving 12 bases between the germline ends. CDR1 is LGHNA and CDR2 is YSLEER in the germline V gene. The CDR3 has 15 amino acids.

This clonotype was seen only a few times. This chain links TRBV5-1 with TRBJ1-3; 8 bases line up with TRBD1. Germline V CDR1 and CDR2: SGHRS, YFSETQ. The CDR3 consists of 16 residues. Germline trimming cut 4 bases from V and 1 base from J; bases unmatched to any gene: 7. Here the CDR3 reads CASSTPGGTSGNTIYF. The CDR3 DNA reads TGCGCCAGCAGCACCCCAGGGGGCACGTCTGGAAACACCATATATTTT.

In this sample, this clonotype turned up a few times. J is TRBJ2-1 and V is TRBV5-4; 7 positions agree with TRBD1. Germline CDR1 and CDR2: SGHNT and YYREEE (reference sequence). The CDR3 has 12 residues. J lost 11 bases, V lost 4 bases, and 6 bases had no gene match. In DNA, the CDR3 is TGTGCCAGCAGCCGTCCGACAGGGCAGCAGTTCTTC. It translates to CASSRPTGQQFF. Using reference TRBV5-4 and TRBJ2-1 for the parts outside the CDR3, the full variable domain is ETGVTQSPTHLIKTRGQQVTLRCSSQSGHNTVSWYQQALGQGPQFIFQYYREEENGRGNFPPRFSGLQFPNYSSELNVNALELDDSALYLCASSRPTGQQFFGPGTRLTVL.

This chain connects TRBV2 to TRBJ1-1, with unresolved D. The V end was cut by 4 bases, the J end by 0 bases, with 9 bases between. CDR3 length equals 14 residues. Germline V gene lookup returns CDR1 SNHLY and CDR2 FYNNEI. The CDR3 DNA reads TGTGCCAGCAGTGTGGCGGAGATGAACACTGAAGCTTTCTTT. It encodes CASSVAEMNTEAFF.

In this sample, this clonotype turned up a few times. V and J are TRBV4-2 and TRBJ2-2; D remains ambiguous. Trimming left V 1 base short and J 5 bases short, with 14 bases between. The CDR3 is 16 residues long. In germline, CDR1 is LGHNA, CDR2 YNFKEQ. CDR3 in amino acids: CASSQGALKRTGELFF. In DNA form, the CDR3 reads TGTGCCAGCAGCCAAGGGGCACTCAAGAGGACCGGGGAGCTGTTTTTT.

There are a few counts of this clonotype. The rearrangement uses TRBV4-2 and TRBJ1-4, with D maybe TRBD1 (5 bases). The V and J ends lost 3 bases and 0 bases respectively, with 11 bases between them. The CDR3 sequence is 16 residues long. CDR1 is LGHNA, CDR2 YNFKEQ, per germline. DNA for the CDR3: TGTGCCAGCAGCCAGAGGGTAGGGGCAACTAATGAAAAACTGTTTTTT. It specifies CASSQRVGATNEKLFF.

There are a few counts of this clonotype. V and J are TRBV4-1 and TRBJ1-1, with D uncertain. With 1 base removed from V and 0 bases from J, the gap between germline ends came to 12 bases. CDR3 length equals 16 residues. The germline V gene encodes CDR1 MGHRA and CDR2 YSYEKL. As DNA, the CDR3 is TGCGCCAGCAGCCAAGCGGCCACGGAGATGAACACTGAAGCTTTCTTT. It is translated as CASSQAATEMNTEAFF.

The V gene is TRBV15, the J gene TRBJ2-4, with 7 nucleotides matching TRBD1. CDR1 LNHNV and CDR2 YYDKDF come from the germline V gene (reference sequence). This CDR3 contains 15 residues. J lost 4 bases, V lost 1 base, and 4 bases had no gene match. In DNA form, the CDR3 reads TGTGCCACCAGCAGAGCTGGGACAGAAAAAAACATTCAGTACTTC. The encoded protein is CATSRAGTEKNIQYF.

DNA of the CDR3: TGTGCCAGCAGCCTTCTAGCAGGGGGGAGCGGGAGCTATGGCTACACCTTC. Protein product: CASSLLAGGSGSYGYTF. V usage is TRBV14 and J usage is TRBJ1-2; 7 bases fit TRBD1. Germline loops: CDR1 SGHDN, CDR2 FVKESK. Trimming cost V 4 bases and J 4 bases; bases outside gene matches: 15. The CDR3 has 17 residues.

The gene calls are TRBV29-1 and TRBJ2-7; D ambiguous. The germline V gene has CDR1 SQVTM and CDR2 ANQGSEA. The ends were cut back, 4 bases at V and 2 bases at J, with 9 bases in the middle. This CDR3 comprises 12 residues. CDR3 coding DNA: TGCAGCGTTGGAACATATACCTACGAGCAGTACTTC. This gives the protein CSVGTYTYEQYF.

This clonotype turned up a few times. CDR3 sequence: CASANSAECYRPDTQYF. The CDR3 DNA sequence: TGTGCCAGCGCAAATTCGGCGGAGTGCTATCGCCCAGATACGCAGTATTTT. This sequence joins TRBV21-1 and TRBJ2-3. TRBV21-1 is noted as a pseudogene. This CDR3 is built from 17 residues.

This clonotype was seen a handful of times. The chain links TRBV20-1 to TRBJ2-3; 8 nucleotides align to TRBD2. The CDR3 covers 16 residues. The V gene's germline CDR1 is DFQATT and CDR2 SNEGSKA (reference sequence). The J segment lost 3 bases and the V segment lost 4 bases, leaving 12 bases of the junction unmatched. The CDR3 DNA reads as TGCAGTGCTAACCCCCTTAGGAGCGGGAGTACAGATACGCAGTATTTT. This encodes CSANPLRSGSTDTQYF.

This sequence joins TRBV15 and TRBJ1-4; D is uncertain. Per the germline V gene, CDR1 is LNHNV and CDR2 is YYDKDF (reference sequence). The CDR3 runs 15 residues. The ends were cut back, 4 bases at V and 3 bases at J, with 12 bases in the middle. The CDR3 region is CATSTPHRPNEKLFF. The CDR3 DNA is TGTGCCACCAGCACTCCACACCGTCCTAATGAAAAACTGTTTTTT.

This chain links TRBV6-2 or TRBV6-3 with TRBJ1-1; D is ambiguous. CDR1 is MNHEY, CDR2 SVGEGT, per germline. Trimming shortened V by 7 bases and J by 1 base, and 16 bases separated the two germline ends. The CDR3 spans 15 residues. The CDR3 protein is CASTLTGKGNTEAFF. In DNA form, the CDR3 reads TGTGCCAGCACCCTAACGGGTAAAGGGAACACTGAAGCTTTCTTT.

V and J are TRBV2 and TRBJ1-4; perhaps TRBD1 as D (6 bases). The CDR3 extends over 15 amino acids. Trimming took off 1 base at V and 3 bases at J, with 9 bases between the two ends. The V gene's germline CDR1 is SNHLY and CDR2 FYNNEI. CDR3 coding DNA: TGTGCCAGCAGTGAAGAGGGGGTCTCTAATGAAAAACTGTTTTTT. This sequence encodes CASSEEGVSNEKLFF.

V and J are TRBV14 and TRBJ2-1, with 9 bases aligning to TRBD2. V trimming: 1 base; J trimming: 7 bases; junction bases outside the gene matches: 11. This CDR3 contains 17 residues. CDR1 and CDR2 from the germline V gene are SGHDN and FVKESK. CDR3 residues: CASSQAARGGRGNEQFF. The CDR3 nucleotides read TGTGCCAGCAGCCAAGCGGCACGGGGCGGGAGGGGGAATGAGCAGTTCTTC.

Only a few counts were recorded for this clonotype. The J gene is TRBJ2-7, the V gene TRBV2; no clear D. Germline CDR1 SNHLY, CDR2 FYNNEI. The germline V and J ends were trimmed by 4 bases and 2 bases, with 9 bases remaining between them. The CDR3 runs 13 residues. The CDR3 sequence is CASSGRLTYEQYF. CDR3 bases: TGTGCCAGCAGTGGAAGGCTGACCTACGAGCAGTACTTC.

This clonotype turned up a few times. The chain employs TRBV20-1 and TRBJ2-7, with TRBD1 identical over 8 bases. Per the germline V gene, CDR1 is DFQATT and CDR2 is SNEGSKA (reference sequence). The CDR3 is 16 amino acids. The V and J ends lost 1 base and 4 bases, in that order; junction bases with no gene match: 12. The DNA for the CDR3 is TGCAGTGCTAGAGGGAGGTCGAGACAGGGGAGTTACGAGCAGTACTTC. It encodes CSARGRSRQGSYEQYF.

V and J are TRBV18 and TRBJ2-7; possible D gene TRBD1, 6 bases. The CDR3 loop spans 21 amino acids. Per germline, CDR1 KGHSH and CDR2 LQKENI. Trimming stripped 4 bases from V and 2 bases from J, with 33 bases between. CDR3 DNA: TGTGCCAGCTCACGTCCTCGAGGTGTTCGAGGACAGAAGACCGTTCCCTACGAGCAGTACTTC. It codes for CASSRPRGVRGQKTVPYEQYF.

This clonotype has only a few counts. The chain is built from TRBV6-5 and TRBJ1-2; no definite D call. Germline V CDR1 and CDR2: MNHEY, SVGAGI. This CDR3 contains 14 residues. The V end was cut by 0 bases, the J end by 3 bases, with 8 bases between. Here the CDR3 DNA reads TGTGCCAGCAGTTACTCCCCCGGGGACTATGGCTACACCTTC. Translating it yields CASSYSPGDYGYTF.

A few counts support this clonotype. This chain links TRBV6-1 with TRBJ1-1; D not certain. The CDR3 runs to 15 residues. From germline, CDR1 is MNHNS and CDR2 SASEGT. V lost 0 bases to trimming and J lost 0 bases, with 8 bases between them. The CDR3 loop reads CASSEAWGLNTEAFF. Here the CDR3 DNA reads TGTGCCAGCAGTGAAGCATGGGGTTTGAACACTGAAGCTTTCTTT.

This clonotype was seen a handful of times. The CDR3 DNA reads TGCAGTGCCGGAGGTGGGGGGAGAGAGACCCAGTACTTC. This translates into CSAGGGGRETQYF. The genes are TRBV20-1 and TRBJ2-5; TRBD2 might be the D (6 bases). Germline V CDR1 and CDR2: DFQATT, SNEGSKA (reference sequence). The CDR3 sequence is 13 residues long. V gave up 6 bases and J gave up 4 bases, with 15 bases separating them.

The J gene is TRBJ1-4, the V gene TRBV5-1; perhaps TRBD1 as D (6 bases). This CDR3 spans 14 amino acids. Germline V CDR1 and CDR2: SGHRS, YFSETQ. The V gene lost 6 bases and the J gene lost 7 bases, with 16 bases spanning the gap. For the CDR3, the DNA is TGCGCCAGCACCACGGAACAGGGTGGTGAAAAACTGTTTTTT. Translated, it gives CASTTEQGGEKLFF.

The chain recombines TRBV28 with TRBJ2-6; no clear D. Germline CDR1 reads MDHEN; CDR2 reads SYDVKM. The CDR3 runs 16 residues. Trimming took 5 bases from V and 0 from J, leaving 11 bases between them. CDR3 DNA sequence: TGTGCCAGCAGTGACCTCGACGGCTCTGGGGCCAACGTCCTGACTTTC. The encoded protein is CASSDLDGSGANVLTF.

The chain is built from TRBV24-1 and TRBJ2-3; D possibly matches TRBD1 or TRBD2 (5 bases each). Germline values: CDR1 KGHDR, CDR2 SFDVKD. This CDR3 is 16 amino acids long. Trimming removed 0 bases from V and 6 bases from J, with 15 bases in between. The CDR3 DNA reads as TGTGCCACCAGTGATTTGGGGACCCAGGACCTCGATACGCAGTATTTT. It codes for CATSDLGTQDLDTQYF.